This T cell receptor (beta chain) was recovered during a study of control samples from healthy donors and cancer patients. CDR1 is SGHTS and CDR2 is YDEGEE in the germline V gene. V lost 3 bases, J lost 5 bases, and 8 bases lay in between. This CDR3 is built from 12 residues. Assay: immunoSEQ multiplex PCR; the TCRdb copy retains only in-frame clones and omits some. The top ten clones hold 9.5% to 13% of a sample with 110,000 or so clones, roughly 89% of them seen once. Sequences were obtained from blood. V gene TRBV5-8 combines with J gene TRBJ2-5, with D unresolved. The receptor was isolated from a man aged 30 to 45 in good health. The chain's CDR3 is CASSWASETQYF. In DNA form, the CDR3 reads TGTGCCAGCAGCTGGGCTTCTGAGACCCAGTACTTC.